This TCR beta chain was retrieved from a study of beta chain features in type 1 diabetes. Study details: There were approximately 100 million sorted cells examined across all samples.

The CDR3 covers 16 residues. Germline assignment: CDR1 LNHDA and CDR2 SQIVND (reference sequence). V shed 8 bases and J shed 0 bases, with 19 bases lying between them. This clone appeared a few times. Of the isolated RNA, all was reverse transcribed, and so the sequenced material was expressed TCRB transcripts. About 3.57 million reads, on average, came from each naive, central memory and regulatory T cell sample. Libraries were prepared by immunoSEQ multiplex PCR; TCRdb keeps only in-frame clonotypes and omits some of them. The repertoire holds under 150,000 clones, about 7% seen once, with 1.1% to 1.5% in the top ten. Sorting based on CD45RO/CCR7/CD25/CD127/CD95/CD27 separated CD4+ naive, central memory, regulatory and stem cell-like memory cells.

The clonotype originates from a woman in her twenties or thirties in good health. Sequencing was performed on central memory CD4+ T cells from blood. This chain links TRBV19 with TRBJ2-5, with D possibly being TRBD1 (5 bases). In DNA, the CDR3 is TGTGCCAGTCAGGAACGTGGACACCCGTACCAAGAGACCCAGTACTTC. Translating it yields CASQERGHPYQETQYF.